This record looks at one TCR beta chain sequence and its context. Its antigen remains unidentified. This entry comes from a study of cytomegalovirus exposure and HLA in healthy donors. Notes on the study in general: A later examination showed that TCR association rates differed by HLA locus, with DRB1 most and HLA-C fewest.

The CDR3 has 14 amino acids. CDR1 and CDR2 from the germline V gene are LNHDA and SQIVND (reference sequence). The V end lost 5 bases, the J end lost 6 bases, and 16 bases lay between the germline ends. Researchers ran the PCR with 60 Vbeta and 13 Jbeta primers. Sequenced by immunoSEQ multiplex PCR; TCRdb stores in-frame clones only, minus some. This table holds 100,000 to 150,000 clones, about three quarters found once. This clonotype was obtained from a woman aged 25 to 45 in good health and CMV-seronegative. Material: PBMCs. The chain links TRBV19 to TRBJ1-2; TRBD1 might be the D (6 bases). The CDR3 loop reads CASSVSTGFNGYTF. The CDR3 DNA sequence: TGTGCCAGTAGTGTTTCCACAGGGTTCAATGGCTACACCTTC.